Listed below are T cell receptor beta chains from one sample, sequenced in a study of OX40 agonist ivuxolimab in advanced cancers. Produced via immunoSEQ multiplex PCR; TCRdb's table is partial and in-frame only. The sample consists of roughly 80,000 clones, 80% to 90% of them appearing once. The source was CD4+ or CD8+ T cells sorted from blood, collected in a trial of the OX40 agonist ivuxolimab. The source of these receptors is an adult with an advanced solid tumor such as melanoma, head and neck, liver or kidney cancer. Both conserved end residues are part of each CDR3. Each record gives: CDR3 DNA, CDR3 protein, D gene, J gene, V gene, clone size. D genes are given only for firm matches. Only some rows state a clone size, as once, few, many or a class for expanded clones.

CDR3nt: TGTGCCAGCAGTTATTCCAGGATGGGGCCGGGGGAAGCTTTCTTT; CDR3aa: CASSYSRMGPGEAFF; d_gene: -; j_gene: TRBJ1-1; v_gene: TRBV6-6; abundance: -
CDR3nt: TGTGCCAGCTCTAACCGGGGCACAGATACGCAGTATTTT; CDR3aa: CASSNRGTDTQYF; d_gene: -; j_gene: TRBJ2-3; v_gene: TRBV5-4; abundance: few
CDR3nt: TGTGCCAGCCGCACCGACAGGGGGAGCGAGACCCAGTACTTC; CDR3aa: CASRTDRGSETQYF; d_gene: TRBD1; j_gene: TRBJ2-5; v_gene: TRBV6-1; abundance: -
CDR3nt: TGTGCCAGCAGTGACAGGGCAGGGCCAGCACGAGATACGCAGTATTTT; CDR3aa: CASSDRAGPARDTQYF; d_gene: -; j_gene: TRBJ2-3; v_gene: TRBV6-4; abundance: -
CDR3nt: TGTGCCAGCAGGTCCACCGGGGAGCTGTTTTTT; CDR3aa: CASRSTGELFF; d_gene: -; j_gene: TRBJ2-2; v_gene: TRBV11-3; abundance: -
CDR3nt: TGTGCCAGCTCACCCGGGACCAAAGAGACCCAGTACTTC; CDR3aa: CASSPGTKETQYF; d_gene: -; j_gene: TRBJ2-5; v_gene: TRBV18; abundance: few
CDR3nt: TGTGCCAGCAGTTTAAGCCAGGGGTACGAGCAGTACTTC; CDR3aa: CASSLSQGYEQYF; d_gene: -; j_gene: TRBJ2-7; v_gene: TRBV27; abundance: -
CDR3nt: TGCGCCAGCAGTCACAGGGGCCCCAACACTGAAGCTTTCTTT; CDR3aa: CASSHRGPNTEAFF; d_gene: -; j_gene: TRBJ1-1; v_gene: TRBV23-1; abundance: -
CDR3nt: TGTGCCACCAGCAGAGGGACAGGGATAGCGCAAAAACTGTTTTTT; CDR3aa: CATSRGTGIAQKLFF; d_gene: TRBD1; j_gene: TRBJ1-4; v_gene: TRBV15; abundance: -
CDR3nt: TGTGCCAGCAGCGCGGGACAGGGTCGGTCCTACAATGAGCAGTTCTTC; CDR3aa: CASSAGQGRSYNEQFF; d_gene: TRBD1; j_gene: TRBJ2-1; v_gene: TRBV5-4; abundance: -
CDR3nt: TGTGCCTGGAGTGTACCACGGAGGCAGAGGAATAATTCACCCCTCCACTTT; CDR3aa: CAWSVPRRQRNNSPLHF; d_gene: -; j_gene: TRBJ1-6; v_gene: TRBV30; abundance: -
CDR3nt: TGCAGTGCTAGAAAAGGAGGCGAAGCTTTCTTT; CDR3aa: CSARKGGEAFF; d_gene: -; j_gene: TRBJ1-1; v_gene: TRBV20-1; abundance: -
CDR3nt: TGTGCCAGCAGTCTTACGACAGGGTTAAGCAATCAGCCCCAGCATTTT; CDR3aa: CASSLTTGLSNQPQHF; d_gene: TRBD1; j_gene: TRBJ1-5; v_gene: TRBV28; abundance: -
CDR3nt: TGTGCCAGCAGCCCGCTCCGTGGCCGAAACACCATATATTTT; CDR3aa: CASSPLRGRNTIYF; d_gene: -; j_gene: TRBJ1-3; v_gene: TRBV11-2; abundance: -
CDR3nt: TGCAGTGCGAGCCTTGAGTCCGAGCAGTACTTC; CDR3aa: CSASLESEQYF; d_gene: -; j_gene: TRBJ2-7; v_gene: TRBV20-1; abundance: few
CDR3nt: TGTGCCAGCAGCGCAGACTACACCTTC; CDR3aa: CASSADYTF; d_gene: -; j_gene: TRBJ1-2; v_gene: TRBV21-1; abundance: -
CDR3nt: TGTGCCAGCAGCCGGGGGGGTGCGGAAGAGACCCAGTACTTC; CDR3aa: CASSRGGAEETQYF; d_gene: TRBD2; j_gene: TRBJ2-5; v_gene: TRBV5-5; abundance: -
CDR3nt: TGTGCCAGCAGCGAGCGGGCGAGACAGGAGACAGATACGCAGTATTTT; CDR3aa: CASSERARQETDTQYF; d_gene: -; j_gene: TRBJ2-3; v_gene: TRBV9; abundance: -
CDR3nt: TGCGCCAGCACCGAAGCGGGATGGCGCGACAATGAGCAGTTCTTC; CDR3aa: CASTEAGWRDNEQFF; d_gene: TRBD2; j_gene: TRBJ2-1; v_gene: TRBV5-1; abundance: -
CDR3nt: TGCGCCAGCAGCCATGACGGGGGAGACACAGATACGCAGTATTTT; CDR3aa: CASSHDGGDTDTQYF; d_gene: -; j_gene: TRBJ2-3; v_gene: TRBV4-1; abundance: once
CDR3nt: TGTGCCAGCTCACCTACTAGCGGCCAAGAGACCCAGTACTTC; CDR3aa: CASSPTSGQETQYF; d_gene: TRBD2; j_gene: TRBJ2-5; v_gene: TRBV18; abundance: -
CDR3nt: TGTGCCTGGACAGGGGGGGAGGACGAGCAGTACTTC; CDR3aa: CAWTGGEDEQYF; d_gene: -; j_gene: TRBJ2-7; v_gene: TRBV30; abundance: once
CDR3nt: TGTGCCAGCAGCCCCACACATTTCGCGAACACCGGGGAGCTGTTTTTT; CDR3aa: CASSPTHFANTGELFF; d_gene: -; j_gene: TRBJ2-2; v_gene: TRBV7-8; abundance: -
CDR3nt: TGTGCCAGCAGCTTCTACAATGAGCAGTTCTTC; CDR3aa: CASSFYNEQFF; d_gene: -; j_gene: TRBJ2-1; v_gene: TRBV7-2; abundance: -
CDR3nt: TGCAGCGTGACCCCGGACAGCAATCAGCCCCAGCATTTT; CDR3aa: CSVTPDSNQPQHF; d_gene: -; j_gene: TRBJ1-5; v_gene: TRBV29-1; abundance: once
CDR3nt: TGCAGTGCTAGCAAGAGTTATGGCTACACCTTC; CDR3aa: CSASKSYGYTF; d_gene: -; j_gene: TRBJ1-2; v_gene: TRBV20-1; abundance: -
CDR3nt: TGTGCCAGCAGCTCCAGGGTTTACAATGAGCAGTTCTTC; CDR3aa: CASSSRVYNEQFF; d_gene: -; j_gene: TRBJ2-1; v_gene: TRBV5-6; abundance: -
CDR3nt: TGTGCCAGCAGTTTGTCTGGGGCCAACGTCCTGACTTTC; CDR3aa: CASSLSGANVLTF; d_gene: -; j_gene: TRBJ2-6; v_gene: TRBV28; abundance: -
CDR3nt: TGTGCCAGCAGCCCCGGACAGGGAAACTACAATGAGCAGTTCTTC; CDR3aa: CASSPGQGNYNEQFF; d_gene: TRBD1; j_gene: TRBJ2-1; v_gene: TRBV5-4; abundance: -
CDR3nt: TGCGCCAGCAGGGGACTAGCTGACACCGGGGAGCTGTTTTTT; CDR3aa: CASRGLADTGELFF; d_gene: TRBD2; j_gene: TRBJ2-2; v_gene: TRBV5-1; abundance: -
CDR3nt: TGTGCCAGCAGTTTAGGTACCGTACCTAGCACAGATACGCAGTATTTT; CDR3aa: CASSLGTVPSTDTQYF; d_gene: -; j_gene: TRBJ2-3; v_gene: TRBV28; abundance: -
CDR3nt: TGTGCCAGCAGCTTGGGTGCCTCTGGAAACACCATATATTTT; CDR3aa: CASSLGASGNTIYF; d_gene: -; j_gene: TRBJ1-3; v_gene: TRBV11-3; abundance: -
CDR3nt: TGTGCCAGCAGCGCAGACTTCACCGGGGAGCTGTTTTTT; CDR3aa: CASSADFTGELFF; d_gene: -; j_gene: TRBJ2-2; v_gene: TRBV9; abundance: -
CDR3nt: TGTGCCAGCAGCCTCCGACGACTAGCGGGAGGGTGGGATGAGCAGTTCTTC; CDR3aa: CASSLRRLAGGWDEQFF; d_gene: TRBD2; j_gene: TRBJ2-1; v_gene: TRBV7-2; abundance: -
CDR3nt: TGCAGCGTTGAGGGGCTGAGGAACACTGAAGCTTTCTTT; CDR3aa: CSVEGLRNTEAFF; d_gene: -; j_gene: TRBJ1-1; v_gene: TRBV29-1; abundance: -
CDR3nt: TGTGCCAGTAGTAGAGACAGTGAGCAGCCCCAGCATTTT; CDR3aa: CASSRDSEQPQHF; d_gene: -; j_gene: TRBJ1-5; v_gene: TRBV19; abundance: -
CDR3nt: TGCGCCAGCAGCTTGGGGGACAGGGATAACTATGGCTACACCTTC; CDR3aa: CASSLGDRDNYGYTF; d_gene: TRBD1; j_gene: TRBJ1-2; v_gene: TRBV5-1; abundance: -
CDR3nt: TGTGCCAGCAGCTTCATTACAGGGGTTCGTGGCTACACCTTC; CDR3aa: CASSFITGVRGYTF; d_gene: TRBD1; j_gene: TRBJ1-2; v_gene: TRBV5-6; abundance: -
CDR3nt: TGTGCCAGCTCGCTCCTTGGGGGTTTGATCACCGGGGAGCTGTTTTTT; CDR3aa: CASSLLGGLITGELFF; d_gene: -; j_gene: TRBJ2-2; v_gene: TRBV18; abundance: -
CDR3nt: TGTGCCAGCTCACCACCCCGGGGACTAGTGTGGGAGACCCAGTACTTC; CDR3aa: CASSPPRGLVWETQYF; d_gene: TRBD2; j_gene: TRBJ2-5; v_gene: TRBV18; abundance: -
CDR3nt: TGCGCCAGCAGCTTGAAGAGGACTAGCGGGGGGAACCAAGAGACCCAGTACTTC; CDR3aa: CASSLKRTSGGNQETQYF; d_gene: TRBD2; j_gene: TRBJ2-5; v_gene: TRBV5-1; abundance: -
CDR3nt: TGTGCCAGCAGTTCCGTTGATAACTCTGGGGCCAACGTCCTGACTTTC; CDR3aa: CASSSVDNSGANVLTF; d_gene: -; j_gene: TRBJ2-6; v_gene: TRBV27; abundance: -
CDR3nt: TGTGCCAGCACCCCCCAGGGGGTGAACACTGAAGCTTTCTTT; CDR3aa: CASTPQGVNTEAFF; d_gene: TRBD1; j_gene: TRBJ1-1; v_gene: TRBV6-5; abundance: -
CDR3nt: TGCAGCGTCAATGACAGGGAGACTGAAGCTTTCTTT; CDR3aa: CSVNDRETEAFF; d_gene: TRBD1; j_gene: TRBJ1-1; v_gene: TRBV29-1; abundance: -
CDR3nt: TGTGCCAGCAGCCCCTCGAAGCGGGGAGAGACCCAGTACTTC; CDR3aa: CASSPSKRGETQYF; d_gene: TRBD2; j_gene: TRBJ2-5; v_gene: TRBV7-9; abundance: few
CDR3nt: TGTGCCAGCAGCTTAAAGAGGGGAGATGAGCAGTTCTTC; CDR3aa: CASSLKRGDEQFF; d_gene: -; j_gene: TRBJ2-1; v_gene: TRBV7-2; abundance: few
CDR3nt: TGTGCCAGCAGCGGGGGACAGGGGTTCTATGGCTACACCTTC; CDR3aa: CASSGGQGFYGYTF; d_gene: TRBD1; j_gene: TRBJ1-2; v_gene: TRBV11-2; abundance: -
CDR3nt: TGCGCCAGCAGCTTGGGACAGGGTGTAGGCGAGCAGTACTTC; CDR3aa: CASSLGQGVGEQYF; d_gene: TRBD1; j_gene: TRBJ2-7; v_gene: TRBV5-1; abundance: -
CDR3nt: TGCGCCAGCAGCCAAGATGGGCTAGTAGCTAGCGGGGGTTACAATGAGCAGTTCTTC; CDR3aa: CASSQDGLVASGGYNEQFF; d_gene: TRBD2; j_gene: TRBJ2-1; v_gene: TRBV4-3; abundance: -
CDR3nt: TGCAGTGTAGGAACCTCCTACGAGCAGTACTTC; CDR3aa: CSVGTSYEQYF; d_gene: -; j_gene: TRBJ2-7; v_gene: TRBV20-1; abundance: -
CDR3nt: TGTGCCAGCAGCCGACAGGGAGTGGTGGCAGATACGCAGTATTTT; CDR3aa: CASSRQGVVADTQYF; d_gene: TRBD1; j_gene: TRBJ2-3; v_gene: TRBV9; abundance: -
CDR3nt: TGTGCCATGGGTGGGGGTAAATCTCAAGCTTTCTTT; CDR3aa: CAMGGGKSQAFF; d_gene: -; j_gene: TRBJ1-1; v_gene: TRBV10-3; abundance: -
CDR3nt: TGTGCCAGCAGCTTAGGTCGGGGGGTGAACACTGAAGCTTTCTTT; CDR3aa: CASSLGRGVNTEAFF; d_gene: -; j_gene: TRBJ1-1; v_gene: TRBV11-1; abundance: -